This T cell receptor (beta chain) came from a study of shared T cell receptors in the human thymus. CDR3 length: 17 residues. V was pared by 4 bases and J by 7 bases, with 14 bases of the junction left unmatched. Germline V gene data show CDR1 as MNHNS and CDR2 as SASEGT. Here immunoSEQ multiplex PCR was the method, and the copy in TCRdb shows in-frame clones only, minus some. The data show a few hundred thousand clones, with 95% seen just once and approximately 0.018% held by the top ten. The V gene is TRBV6-1, the J gene TRBJ1-1, with 11 bases aligning to TRBD1. Sequenced material: thymocytes. This receptor was taken from a human donor. In DNA form, the CDR3 reads TGTGCCAGCAGTGTTAGAACGGACAGGGGGCGATGTGATGAAGCTTTCTTT. Protein product: CASSVRTDRGRCDEAFF.